Given below is one T cell receptor beta chain in context. Its specificity is not known. Primers included in the PCR were 60 Vbeta and 13 Jbeta primers. As handled by the study authors: A later analysis tallied tens of millions of unique TCR beta chains, about 12 million of them shared. TCRdb's table, derived via immunoSEQ multiplex PCR, lists solely in-frame clones and lacks some. Clonal size and the V and J genes are those of that table, whereas D and trimming came from the DNA. The sample yields about 130,000 clones, 80% seen once. The data were taken from a study of cytomegalovirus exposure and HLA in healthy donors. Study-level points and caveats: Sequencing likely produced, as an artifact, a cluster of highly shared sequence variants. A later examination showed that TCR association rates differed by HLA locus, with DRB1 most and HLA-C fewest.

Whereas donors were nominally healthy upon sampling, unrecorded immune exposures were probable. This clonotype was sampled from a male donor in good health and CMV-seronegative. Source material: PBMCs.

CDR3 DNA: TGTGCCAGCAGCCAAGGGGGGGAGGGGTATTACAATGAGCAGTTCTTC. Translation: CASSQGGEGYYNEQFF. V usage is TRBV7-9 and J usage is TRBJ2-1; maybe TRBD2 (7 bases). Between the trimmed V and J ends, which lost 5 bases and 4 bases, there was a span of 18 bases. CDR3 length equals 16 residues. Germline CDR1 SEHNR, CDR2 FQNEAQ (reference sequence).